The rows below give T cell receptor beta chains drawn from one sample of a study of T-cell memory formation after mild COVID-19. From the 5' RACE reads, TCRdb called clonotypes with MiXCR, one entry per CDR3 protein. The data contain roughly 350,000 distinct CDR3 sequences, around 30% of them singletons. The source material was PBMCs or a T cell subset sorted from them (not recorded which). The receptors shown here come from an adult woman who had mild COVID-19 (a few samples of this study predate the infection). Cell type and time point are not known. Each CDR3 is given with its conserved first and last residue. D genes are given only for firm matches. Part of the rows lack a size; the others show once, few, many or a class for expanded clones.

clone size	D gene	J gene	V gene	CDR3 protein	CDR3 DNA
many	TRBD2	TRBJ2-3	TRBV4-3	CASSQESSGWDTQYF	TGCGCCAGCAGCCAAGAATCTAGCGGCTGGGATACGCAGTATTTT
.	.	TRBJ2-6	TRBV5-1	CASSSRLGHVLGGSGANVLTF	TGCGCCAGCAGCTCCAGACTGGGACACGTACTTGGTGGCTCTGGGGCCAACGTCCTGACTTTC
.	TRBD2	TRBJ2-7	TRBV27	CASKVGEVKTSGNSYEQYF	TGTGCCAGCAAAGTGGGGGAGGTTAAGACTAGCGGGAACTCCTACGAGCAGTACTTC
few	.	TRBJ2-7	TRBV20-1	CSARLGGASYEQYF	TGCAGTGCTAGACTGGGGGGGGCGTCCTACGAGCAGTACTTC
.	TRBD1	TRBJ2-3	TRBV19	CASSIDGTGADTQYF	TGTGCCAGTAGTATCGACGGGACAGGGGCAGATACGCAGTATTTT
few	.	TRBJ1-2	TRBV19	CASSIPLVGTSRRGYTF	TGTGCCAGTAGTATACCCCTCGTAGGGACCTCCAGGAGGGGCTACACCTTC
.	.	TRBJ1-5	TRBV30	CAWSPLGFGGNQPQHF	TGTGCCTGGAGCCCACTGGGGTTTGGGGGCAATCAGCCCCAGCATTTT
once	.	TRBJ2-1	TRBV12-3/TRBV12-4	CASSFQQYNEQFF	TGTGCCAGCAGTTTCCAGCAATACAATGAGCAGTTCTTC
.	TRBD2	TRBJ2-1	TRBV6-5	CASSYSAGDLYNEQFF	TGTGCCAGCAGTTACTCGGCGGGAGACCTATACAATGAGCAGTTCTTC
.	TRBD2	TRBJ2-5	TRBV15	CATSTSITSGRETQYF	TGTGCCACCAGCACATCGATCACTAGCGGCAGGGAGACCCAGTACTTC
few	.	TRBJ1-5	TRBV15	CATSRVRDHNQPQHF	TGTGCCACCAGCAGAGTCCGGGACCACAATCAGCCCCAGCATTTT
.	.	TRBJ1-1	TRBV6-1	CASSHRIGGDTEAFF	TGTGCCAGCAGTCACAGAATCGGGGGTGACACTGAAGCTTTCTTT
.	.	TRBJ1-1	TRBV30	CAWATGKTEAFF	TGTGCCTGGGCTACAGGGAAAACTGAAGCTTTCTTT
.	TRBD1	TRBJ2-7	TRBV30	CAWWPLTGDSYEQYF	TGTGCCTGGTGGCCTTTGACAGGGGACAGTTACGAGCAGTACTTC
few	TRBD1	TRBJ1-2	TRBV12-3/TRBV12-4	CASSQTGNYGYTF	TGTGCCAGCAGTCAGACAGGGAACTATGGCTACACCTTC
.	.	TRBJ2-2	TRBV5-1	CASSLTLSPTGELFF	TGCGCCAGCAGCTTGACCCTCAGCCCCACCGGGGAGCTGTTTTTT
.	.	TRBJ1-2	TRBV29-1	CSVERQGRDGYTF	TGCAGCGTTGAACGGCAGGGTAGAGATGGCTACACCTTC
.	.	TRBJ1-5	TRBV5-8	CASTLAFMSNQPQHF	TGTGCCAGCACCCTCGCATTTATGAGCAATCAGCCCCAGCATTTT
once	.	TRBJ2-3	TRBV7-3	CASKPASTDTQYF	TGTGCCAGCAAGCCCGCTAGCACAGATACGCAGTATTTT
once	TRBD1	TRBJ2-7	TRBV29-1	CSVEGGTGPSYEQYF	TGCAGCGTTGAAGGGGGGACAGGACCTTCCTACGAGCAGTACTTC
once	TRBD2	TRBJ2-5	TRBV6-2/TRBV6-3	CASSYGGGMQTQYF	TGTGCCAGCAGTTACGGGGGGGGTATGCAGACCCAGTACTTC
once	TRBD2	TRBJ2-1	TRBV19	CASSLGLGRNLYNEQFF	TGTGCCAGTAGTCTCGGACTAGGTCGTAACCTCTACAATGAGCAGTTCTTC
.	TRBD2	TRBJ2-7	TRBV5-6	CASTDGQAGGYEQYF	TGTGCCAGCACCGACGGACAAGCGGGAGGCTACGAGCAGTACTTC
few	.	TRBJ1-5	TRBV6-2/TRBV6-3	CASRSTQDGPNQPQHF	TGTGCCAGCAGATCAACTCAGGATGGCCCCAATCAGCCCCAGCATTTT
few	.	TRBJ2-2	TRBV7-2	CASSPQLGRANTGELFF	TGTGCCAGCAGCCCCCAGCTGGGCAGGGCGAACACCGGGGAGCTGTTTTTT
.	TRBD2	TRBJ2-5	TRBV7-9	CASSLVGTREGKETQYF	TGTGCAAGCAGCTTAGTCGGGACTAGGGAGGGCAAAGAGACCCAGTACTTC
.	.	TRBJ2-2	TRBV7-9	CASRLEANTGELFF	TGTGCCAGCAGACTGGAAGCGAACACCGGGGAGCTGTTTTTT
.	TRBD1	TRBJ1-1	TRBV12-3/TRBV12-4	CASNFDRATEAFF	TGTGCCAGCAATTTCGACAGGGCCACTGAAGCTTTCTTT
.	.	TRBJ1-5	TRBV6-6	CASSSGPESEYQPQHF	TGTGCCAGCAGTTCGGGACCGGAAAGTGAGTATCAGCCCCAGCATTTT
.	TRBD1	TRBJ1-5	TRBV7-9	CASSRTGGAGQPQHF	TGTGCCAGCAGCCGTACAGGGGGCGCAGGGCAGCCCCAGCATTTT
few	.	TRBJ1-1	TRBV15	CATSTAGLTDEAFF	TGTGCCACCAGCACGGCGGGACTGACAGATGAAGCTTTCTTT
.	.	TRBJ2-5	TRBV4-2	CASSLNRGNWETQYF	TGTGCCAGCAGCCTAAACCGGGGAAATTGGGAGACCCAGTACTTC
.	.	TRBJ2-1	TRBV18	CASSLRSGVVYNEQFF	TGTGCCAGCTCATTACGGTCAGGGGTTGTTTACAATGAGCAGTTCTTC
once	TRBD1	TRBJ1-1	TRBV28	CASSRKQGGITEAFF	TGTGCCAGCAGCCGAAAACAGGGGGGAATAACTGAAGCTTTCTTT
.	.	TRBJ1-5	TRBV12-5	CASGELNQPQHF	TGTGCTAGTGGAGAACTCAATCAGCCCCAGCATTTT
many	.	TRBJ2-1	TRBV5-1	CASSYAAARVGEQFF	TGCGCCAGCAGCTATGCCGCGGCCAGGGTAGGTGAGCAGTTCTTC
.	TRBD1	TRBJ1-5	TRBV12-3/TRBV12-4	CASSWTGIGQPQHF	TGTGCCAGCAGTTGGACAGGGATCGGACAGCCCCAGCATTTT
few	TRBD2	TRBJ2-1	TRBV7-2	CASRRHSGMNEQFF	TGTGCCAGCAGGCGACATAGCGGGATGAATGAGCAGTTCTTC
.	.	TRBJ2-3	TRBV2	CASREQGPTDTQYF	TGTGCCAGCAGGGAACAGGGACCCACAGATACGCAGTATTTT
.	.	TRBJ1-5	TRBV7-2	CASSLILPIWPQHF	TGTGCCAGCAGCTTAATTCTACCGATATGGCCCCAGCATTTT